This T cell receptor (beta chain) is drawn from a study of cytotoxic CD8 clonotypes in ibrutinib-treated CLL. Study-wide background: For this cohort, patients were ten to twelve relapsed/refractory and over 14 treatment-naive, while 17 were IGHV unmutated.

General study results and limits: Baseline-level clonality went beyond age-matched healthy donors and moved in step with circulating CD8+ T-cell counts. Increased clonality at ibrutinib response gave way to a return toward baseline at progression.

This CDR3 has 15 amino acids. J was trimmed by 5 bases and V by 4 bases; bases with no gene match: 6. The germline V gene has CDR1 SGHRS and CDR2 YFSETQ. Of note for this clone: Its antigen is not known.

A 1 in 200,000 to 1 in 1 million T cell depth was the sequencing target. Method: immunoSEQ multiplex PCR; TCRdb's copy keeps in-frame clones and lacks some. The sample has about 63,000 clones, approximately 75% seen once. This chain joins TRBV5-1 and TRBJ2-1, with 10 positions matching TRBD1. The sequencing used PBMCs, collected after 12 months of ibrutinib treatment. This clonotype was sampled from a human donor with chronic lymphocytic leukemia. CDR3 loop: CASSPQGTGDNEQFF. The CDR3 DNA reads TGCGCCAGCAGCCCGCAGGGGACAGGGGACAATGAGCAGTTCTTC.